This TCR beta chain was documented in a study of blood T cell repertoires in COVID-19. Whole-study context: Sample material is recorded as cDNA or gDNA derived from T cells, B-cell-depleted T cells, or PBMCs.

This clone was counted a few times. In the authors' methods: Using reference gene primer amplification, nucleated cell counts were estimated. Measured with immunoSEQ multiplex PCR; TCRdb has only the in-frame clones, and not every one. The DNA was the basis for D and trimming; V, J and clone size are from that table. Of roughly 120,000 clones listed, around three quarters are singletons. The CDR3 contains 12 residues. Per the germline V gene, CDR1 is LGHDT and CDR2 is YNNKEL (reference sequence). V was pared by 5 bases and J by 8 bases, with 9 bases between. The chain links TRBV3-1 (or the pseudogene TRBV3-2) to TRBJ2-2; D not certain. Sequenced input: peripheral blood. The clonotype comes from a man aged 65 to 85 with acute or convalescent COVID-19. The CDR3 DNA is TGTGCCAGCAGCATAGCTGAGGGGGAGCTGTTTTTT. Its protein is CASSIAEGELFF.